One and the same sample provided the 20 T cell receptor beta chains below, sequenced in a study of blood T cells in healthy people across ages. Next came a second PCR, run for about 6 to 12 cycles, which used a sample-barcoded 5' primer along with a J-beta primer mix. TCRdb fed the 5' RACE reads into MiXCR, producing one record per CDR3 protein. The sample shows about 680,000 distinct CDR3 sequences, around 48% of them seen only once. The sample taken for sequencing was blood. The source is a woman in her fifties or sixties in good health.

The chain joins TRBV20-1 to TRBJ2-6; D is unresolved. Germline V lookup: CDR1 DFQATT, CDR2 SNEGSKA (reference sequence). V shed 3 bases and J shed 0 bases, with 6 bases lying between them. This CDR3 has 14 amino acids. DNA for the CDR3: TGCAGTGCTAGCGTCGTCTCTGGGGCCAACGTCCTGACTTTC. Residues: CSASVVSGANVLTF.

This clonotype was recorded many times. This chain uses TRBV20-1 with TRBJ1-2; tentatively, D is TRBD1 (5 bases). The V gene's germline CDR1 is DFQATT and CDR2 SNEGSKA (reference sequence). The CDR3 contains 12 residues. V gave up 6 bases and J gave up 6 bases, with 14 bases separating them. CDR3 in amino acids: CSAPPGTNGYTF. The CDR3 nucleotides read TGCAGTGCCCCGCCGGGGACTAATGGCTACACCTTC.

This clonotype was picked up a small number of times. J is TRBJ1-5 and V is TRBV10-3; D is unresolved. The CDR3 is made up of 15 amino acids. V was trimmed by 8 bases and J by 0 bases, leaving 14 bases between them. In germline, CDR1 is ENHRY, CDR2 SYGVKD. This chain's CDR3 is CAICAGESSNQPQHF. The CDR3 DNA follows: TGTGCCATCTGCGCCGGGGAATCTAGCAATCAGCCCCAGCATTTT.

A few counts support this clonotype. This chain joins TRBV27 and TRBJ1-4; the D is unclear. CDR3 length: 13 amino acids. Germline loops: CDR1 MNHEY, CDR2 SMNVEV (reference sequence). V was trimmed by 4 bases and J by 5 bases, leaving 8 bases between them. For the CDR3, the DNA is TGTGCCAGCAGTTCCAGACGGAATGAAAAACTGTTTTTT. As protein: CASSSRRNEKLFF.

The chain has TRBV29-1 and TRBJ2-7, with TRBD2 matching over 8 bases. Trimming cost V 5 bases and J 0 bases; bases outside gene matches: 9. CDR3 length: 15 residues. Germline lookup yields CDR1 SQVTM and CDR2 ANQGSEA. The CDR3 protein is CSVRLSGSSSYEQYF. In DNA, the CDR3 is TGCAGCGTTAGGTTGAGCGGGAGCAGCTCCTACGAGCAGTACTTC.

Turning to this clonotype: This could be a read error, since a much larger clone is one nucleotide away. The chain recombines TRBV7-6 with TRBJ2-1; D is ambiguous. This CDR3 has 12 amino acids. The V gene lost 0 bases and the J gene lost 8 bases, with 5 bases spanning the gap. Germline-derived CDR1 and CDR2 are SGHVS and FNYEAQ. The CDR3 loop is CASSLAHDEQFF. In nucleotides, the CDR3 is TGTGCCAGCAGCTTAGCCCACGATGAGCAGTTCTTC.

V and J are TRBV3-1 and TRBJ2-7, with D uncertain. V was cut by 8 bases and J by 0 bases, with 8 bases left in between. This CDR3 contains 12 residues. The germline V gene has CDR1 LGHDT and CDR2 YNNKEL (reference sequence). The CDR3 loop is CASEPNSYEQYF. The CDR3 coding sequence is TGTGCCAGCGAGCCAAACTCCTACGAGCAGTACTTC.

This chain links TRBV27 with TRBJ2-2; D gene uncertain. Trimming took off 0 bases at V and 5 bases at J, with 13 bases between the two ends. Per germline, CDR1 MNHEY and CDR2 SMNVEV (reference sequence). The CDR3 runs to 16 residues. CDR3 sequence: CASSLSQHQRTGELFF. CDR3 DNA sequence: TGTGCCAGCAGTTTATCACAGCATCAAAGGACCGGGGAGCTGTTTTTT.

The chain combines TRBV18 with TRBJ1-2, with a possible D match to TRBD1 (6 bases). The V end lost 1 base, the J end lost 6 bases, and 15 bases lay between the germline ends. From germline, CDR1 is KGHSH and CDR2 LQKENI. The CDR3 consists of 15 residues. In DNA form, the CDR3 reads TGTGCCAGCTCACCACAAAGGACAGTGGACGATGGCTACACCTTC. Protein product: CASSPQRTVDDGYTF.

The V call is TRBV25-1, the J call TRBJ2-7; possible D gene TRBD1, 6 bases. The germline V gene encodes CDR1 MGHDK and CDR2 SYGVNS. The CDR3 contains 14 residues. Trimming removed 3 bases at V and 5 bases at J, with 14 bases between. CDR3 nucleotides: TGTGCCAGCAGTGACTCAGGGGTCAGCAACGAGCAGTACTTC. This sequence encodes CASSDSGVSNEQYF.

CDR3 sequence: CASRLLDTQYF. The CDR3 DNA reads TGTGCCAGCAGACTATTGGATACGCAGTATTTT. The chain combines TRBV3-1 with TRBJ2-3, with unresolved D. This CDR3 comprises 11 residues. The V end was cut by 6 bases, the J end by 6 bases, with 7 bases between. CDR1 LGHDT and CDR2 YNNKEL come from the germline V gene (reference sequence).

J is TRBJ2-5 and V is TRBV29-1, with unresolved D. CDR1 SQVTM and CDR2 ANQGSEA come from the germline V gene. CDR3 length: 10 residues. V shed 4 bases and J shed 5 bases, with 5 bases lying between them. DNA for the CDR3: TGCAGCGTTGGTCTGGAGACCCAGTACTTC. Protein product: CSVGLETQYF.

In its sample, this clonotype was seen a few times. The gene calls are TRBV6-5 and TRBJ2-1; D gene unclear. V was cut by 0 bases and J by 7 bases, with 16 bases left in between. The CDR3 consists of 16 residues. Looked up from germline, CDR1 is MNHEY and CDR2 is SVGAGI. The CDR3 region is CASSYSIPGLGNEQFF. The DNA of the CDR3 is TGTGCCAGCAGTTACTCGATCCCTGGGTTGGGGAATGAGCAGTTCTTC.

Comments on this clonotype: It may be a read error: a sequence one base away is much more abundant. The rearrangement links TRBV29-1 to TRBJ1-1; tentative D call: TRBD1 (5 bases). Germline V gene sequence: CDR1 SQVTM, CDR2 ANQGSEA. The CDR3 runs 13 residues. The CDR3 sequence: CGVRNGGNTEAFF. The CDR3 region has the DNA TGCGGCGTTAGGAACGGGGGAAACACTGAAGCTTTCTTT. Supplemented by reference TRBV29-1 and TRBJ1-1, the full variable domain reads SAVISQKPSRDICQRGTSLTIQCQVDSQVTMMFWYRQQPGQSLTLIATANQGSEATYESGFVIDKFPISRPNLTFSTLTVSNMSPEDSSIYLCGVRNGGNTEAFFGQGTRLTVV.

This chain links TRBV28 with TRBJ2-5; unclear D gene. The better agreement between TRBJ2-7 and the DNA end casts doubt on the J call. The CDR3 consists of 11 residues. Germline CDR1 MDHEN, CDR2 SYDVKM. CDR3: CASSIYYEQYF. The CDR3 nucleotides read TGTGCCAGCAGTATCTACTACGAGCAGTACTTC.

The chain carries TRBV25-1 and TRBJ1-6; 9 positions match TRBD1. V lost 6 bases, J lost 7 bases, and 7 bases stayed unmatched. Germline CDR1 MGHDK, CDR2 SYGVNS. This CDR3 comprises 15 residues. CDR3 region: CASRGPGTGNSPLHF. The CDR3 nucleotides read TGTGCCAGCAGGGGACCTGGGACAGGGAATTCACCCCTCCACTTT.

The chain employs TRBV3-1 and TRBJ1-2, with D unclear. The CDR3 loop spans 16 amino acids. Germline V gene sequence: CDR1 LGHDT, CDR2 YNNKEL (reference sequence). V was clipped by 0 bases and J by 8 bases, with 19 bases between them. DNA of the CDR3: TGTGCCAGCAGCCAAGATCTTCAACAGCGGGTGAAGGGCTACACCTTC. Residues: CASSQDLQQRVKGYTF. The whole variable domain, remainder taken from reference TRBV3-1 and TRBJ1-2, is DTAVSQTPKYLVTQMGNDKSIKCEQNLGHDTMYWYKQDSKKFLKIMFSYNNKELIINETVPNRFSPKSPDKAHLNLHINSLELGDSAVYFCASSQDLQQRVKGYTFGSGTRLTVV.

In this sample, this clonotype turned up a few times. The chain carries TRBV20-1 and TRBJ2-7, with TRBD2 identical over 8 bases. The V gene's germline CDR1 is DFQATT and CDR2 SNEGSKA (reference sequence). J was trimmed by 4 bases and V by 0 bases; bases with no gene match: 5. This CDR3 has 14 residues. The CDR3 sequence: CSARDWGGGYEQYF. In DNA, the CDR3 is TGCAGTGCTAGAGATTGGGGCGGGGGGTACGAGCAGTACTTC.

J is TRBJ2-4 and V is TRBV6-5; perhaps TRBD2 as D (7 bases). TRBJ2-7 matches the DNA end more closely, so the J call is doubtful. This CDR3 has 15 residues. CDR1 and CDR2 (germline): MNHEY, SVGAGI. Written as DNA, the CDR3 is TGTGCCAGCACCCCAGGAGGGGGGGAAACCTACGAGCAGTACTTC. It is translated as CASTPGGGETYEQYF.

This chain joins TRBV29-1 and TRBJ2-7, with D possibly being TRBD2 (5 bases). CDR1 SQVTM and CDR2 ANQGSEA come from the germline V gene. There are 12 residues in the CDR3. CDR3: CGGGDSSYEQYF. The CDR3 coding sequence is TGCGGCGGAGGAGACTCTTCCTACGAGCAGTACTTC.